This T cell receptor beta chain originates from a study of shared clonotypes between healthy human individuals. This CDR3 comprises 15 residues. In germline, CDR1 is SQVTM, CDR2 ANQGSEA. Healthy HIV-negative adults without recent acute infections or vaccinations served as donors. CD45RA-negative memory and CD45RA+ naive subsets were split from the CD4+ cells. Sequencing used immunoSEQ multiplex PCR; TCRdb keeps in-frame clones, though not all of them. The sample consists of about 600,000 clones, 97% of them appearing once. V and J are TRBV29-1 and TRBJ2-5, with 9 positions matching TRBD2. The J call may be in error: the DNA end matches TRBJ2-7 better. The sequence was collected from a woman aged 25 to 39 in good health. Sequencing used naive CD4+ T cells sorted from blood. Subset here: CD45RA+ positively selected. The CDR3 DNA reads as TGCAGCGTTGAGCCTGCGCGGGAGGGATCCTACGAGCAGTACTTC. Protein product: CSVEPAREGSYEQYF.